This T cell receptor beta chain was identified during a study of blood T cell repertoires in COVID-19. Authors' analysis steps: Reference gene primers were amplified, and this amplification served to estimate nucleated cell counts. Profiling relied on immunoSEQ multiplex PCR, and the TCRdb table lists in-frame clones only, not all of them. The D gene and trimming were derived from the DNA, and the V and J assignments and clone size from that table. The sample carries about 120,000 clones, roughly 85% recorded once. V was pared by 2 bases and J by 6 bases, with 10 bases between. Germline V gene sequence: CDR1 SGHDN, CDR2 FVKESK. This CDR3 contains 13 residues.

The sequence was obtained from a human donor in a cohort sampled during active COVID-19. Sample: peripheral blood. V gene TRBV14 combines with J gene TRBJ1-2, with unresolved D. CDR3 sequence: CASSQSGYHGYTF. The CDR3 region has the DNA TGTGCCAGCAGCCAATCGGGGTATCATGGCTACACCTTC.